These 26 T cell receptor beta chains originate from one sample sequenced in a study of T cell responses to AZD1222 COVID-19 vaccine. The table came from immunoSEQ multiplex PCR; TCRdb's copy has only in-frame clones and leaves some out. The data contain roughly 100,000 clones, nearly 90% of them singletons. This sample comprised peripheral blood, obtained on day 0 of AZD1222 vaccination. The receptors were gathered from an adult in good health.

This clone was counted only a few times. V gene TRBV6-6 combines with J gene TRBJ1-1; 9 bases line up with TRBD1. This CDR3 is 15 amino acids long. The ends lost 6 bases at V and 5 bases at J; junction bases unmatched: 10. The germline V gene encodes CDR1 MNHNY and CDR2 SVGAGI (reference sequence). CDR3 loop: CASSQSTGGGTEAFF. The CDR3 DNA reads as TGTGCCAGCAGCCAATCTACAGGGGGCGGGACTGAAGCTTTCTTT.

This clone was seen only once. The V and J genes are TRBV6-6 and TRBJ2-1; 8 bases agree with TRBD1. The ends lost 9 bases at V and 7 bases at J; junction bases unmatched: 14. This CDR3 region has 15 residues. The germline gives CDR1 MNHNY, CDR2 SVGAGI (reference sequence). CDR3 in amino acids: CASTRLGQARNEQFF. Written as DNA, the CDR3 is TGTGCCAGTACCCGGCTGGGACAGGCACGTAATGAGCAGTTCTTC.

The V gene is TRBV6-6, the J gene TRBJ1-2; 9 positions match TRBD1. J lost 3 bases, V lost 11 bases, and 4 bases had no gene match. There are 12 residues in the CDR3. The germline gives CDR1 MNHNY, CDR2 SVGAGI (reference sequence). CDR3 sequence reads: CASRTGDYGYTF. The CDR3 coding sequence is TGTGCCTCACGGACAGGGGACTATGGCTACACCTTC.

V and J are TRBV7-2 and TRBJ1-4; tentative D call: TRBD1 (6 bases). Germline lookup yields CDR1 SGHTA and CDR2 FQGNSA. The CDR3 is 13 residues long. V lost 1 base to trimming and J lost 12 bases, with 12 bases between them. The CDR3 sequence: CASSLGRGGELFF. The CDR3 DNA reads TGTGCCAGCAGCTTAGGCAGGGGAGGGGAACTGTTTTTT.

The rearrangement links TRBV30 to TRBJ1-5, with D perhaps TRBD1 (5 bases). CDR1 GTSNPN and CDR2 SVGIG come from the germline V gene (reference sequence). V was shortened by 2 bases and J by 3 bases, with 8 bases between the two germline ends. This CDR3 spans 13 amino acids. The chain's CDR3 is CAWSPGLNQPQHF. DNA of the CDR3: TGTGCCTGGAGTCCAGGGCTCAATCAGCCCCAGCATTTT. Using reference TRBV30 and TRBJ1-5 for the parts outside the CDR3, the full variable domain is SQTIHQWPATLVQPVGSPLSLECTVEGTSNPNLYWYRQAAGRGLQLLFYSVGIGQISSEVPQNLSASRPQDRQFILSSKKLLLSDSGFYLCAWSPGLNQPQHFGDGTRLSIL.

This clone was counted between two and nine times. The chain's CDR3 is CASSQDWASDEQFF. The CDR3 DNA follows: TGTGCCAGCAGCCAAGACTGGGCTAGCGATGAGCAGTTCTTC. The V gene is TRBV3-1 (or the pseudogene TRBV3-2), the J gene TRBJ2-1, with D possibly TRBD2 on 6 matching bases. The germline gives CDR1 LGHDT, CDR2 YNNKEL (reference sequence). The CDR3 length is 14 residues. Trimming removed 0 bases from V and 8 bases from J, with 11 bases in between.

The chain has TRBV7-9 and TRBJ2-7; 12 bases are a match to TRBD2. Germline V gene data show CDR1 as SEHNR and CDR2 as FQNEAQ (reference sequence). The junction had 4 bases not matched to a gene; V was cut back by 6 bases and J by 1 base. CDR3 length equals 15 residues. The CDR3 nucleotides are TGTGCCAGCAGTCCGACTAGCGGGGGTTCCTACGAGCAGTACGTC. Residues: CASSPTSGGSYEQYV.

Notes on this clone: Other DNA sequences in the same sample also yield this CDR3. The chain combines TRBV15 with TRBJ2-3, with 12 bases identical to TRBD2. The V segment lost 3 bases and the J segment 1 base; nucleotides outside the gene matches: 2. Germline assignment: CDR1 LNHNV and CDR2 YYDKDF (reference sequence). The CDR3 sequence is 16 residues long. The CDR3 coding sequence is TGTGCCACCAGCAGCAGACTAGCGGGGGGCACAGATACGCAGTATTTT. It is translated as CATSSRLAGGTDTQYF. Complete variable domain (other parts from reference TRBV15 and TRBJ2-3): DAMVIQNPRYQVTQFGKPVTLSCSQTLNHNVMYWYQQKSSQAPKLLFHYYDKDFNNEADTPDNFQSRRPNTSFCFLDIRSPGLGDTAMYLCATSSRLAGGTDTQYFGPGTRLTVL.

This sequence joins TRBV6-6 and TRBJ2-7; tentatively, D is TRBD2 (5 bases). CDR1 MNHNY and CDR2 SVGAGI come from the germline V gene (reference sequence). V shed 6 bases and J shed 6 bases, with 15 bases lying between them. The CDR3 sequence is 13 residues long. The chain's CDR3 is CASRYGNLFEQYV. CDR3 nucleotide sequence: TGTGCCAGCAGGTACGGGAATCTCTTCGAGCAGTACGTC.

The chain has TRBV19 and TRBJ2-6, with 7 bases fitting TRBD1. CDR1 LNHDA and CDR2 SQIVND come from the germline V gene (reference sequence). The trim removed 4 bases at V and 0 bases at J, leaving 9 bases unmatched. This CDR3 region has 18 residues. CDR3 protein: CASSKFGTEDSGANVLTF. CDR3 in DNA: TGTGCCAGTAGTAAATTCGGGACAGAGGACTCTGGGGCCAACGTCCTGACTTTC.

This clone showed up just a few times. The chain couples TRBV7-2 to TRBJ2-7, with TRBD2 matching over 7 bases. This CDR3 has 14 residues. In germline, CDR1 is SGHTA, CDR2 FQGNSA. After removal of 2 bases from V and 3 bases from J, the junction contained 4 bases not matched to a gene. CDR3 DNA sequence: TGTGCCAGCAGCTTAAATGGCGGGGGCTACGAGCAGTACTTC. This codes for CASSLNGGGYEQYF.

The gene calls are TRBV7-8 and TRBJ1-2; tentative D call: TRBD1 (5 bases). The CDR3 consists of 13 residues. CDR1 and CDR2 (germline): SGHVS, FQNEAQ. V was shortened by 1 base and J by 5 bases, with 8 bases between the two germline ends. The chain's CDR3 is CASSLEQVYGYTF. The CDR3 DNA reads as TGTGCCAGCAGCTTAGAACAGGTTTATGGCTACACCTTC.

Details on this clone: At one end, the junction sequence differs from germline, possibly due to a read error. The chain employs TRBV5-1 and TRBJ1-1; the D gene is possibly TRBD1 (6 bases). Germline assignment: CDR1 SGHRS and CDR2 YFSETQ. This CDR3 contains 16 residues. CDR3 region: CASSRTEGSMNTEAFF. CDR3 in DNA: TGTGCCAGCAGCCGGACAGAAGGAAGCATGAACACTGAAGCTTTCTTT.

The chain joins TRBV10-3 to TRBJ1-1; 8 bases match TRBD1. Germline CDR1 is ENHRY and CDR2 is SYGVKD. The CDR3 is made up of 13 amino acids. V was pared by 5 bases and J by 8 bases, with 7 bases of the junction left unmatched. The CDR3 coding sequence is TGTGCCATCAGTACAGGGGGAGGCCCCGAAGCTTTCTTT. Its protein product is CAISTGGGPEAFF.

This chain joins TRBV9 and TRBJ2-3; TRBD2 matches 8 bases. The CDR3 is 16 amino acids. Germline trimming cut 2 bases from V and 2 bases from J; bases unmatched to any gene: 7. The germline gives CDR1 SGDLS, CDR2 YYNGEE. This CDR3 reads CASSVGTSGYTDTQYF. In nucleotides, the CDR3 is TGTGCCAGCAGCGTCGGTACTAGCGGATACACAGATACGCAGTATTTT.

The chain employs TRBV13 and TRBJ2-7; 15 bases match TRBD2. After removal of 4 bases from V and 0 bases from J, the junction contained 13 bases not matched to a gene. This CDR3 contains 20 residues. Germline V lookup: CDR1 PRHDT, CDR2 FYEKMQ (reference sequence). The CDR3 bases are TGTGCCAGCAGCTCAACCCGGACTAGCGGGGGGGCACTGAGCTCCTACGAGCAGTACTTC. This sequence encodes CASSSTRTSGGALSSYEQYF.

This clone appeared once. V gene TRBV24-1 combines with J gene TRBJ1-2, with 12 bases fitting TRBD1. Trimming took 3 bases from V and 8 from J; bases not matched to a gene: 15. The CDR3 runs 18 residues. Germline V CDR1 and CDR2: KGHDR, SFDVKD. CDR3 residues: CATSDPGQGADKVEGYTF. In DNA, the CDR3 is TGTGCCACCAGTGATCCGGGACAGGGGGCAGACAAAGTCGAGGGCTACACCTTC.

This clone occurred once. This rearrangement joins TRBV19 to TRBJ1-1, with 10 bases that match TRBD1. The CDR3 extends over 15 amino acids. From germline, CDR1 is LNHDA and CDR2 SQIVND (reference sequence). V shed 5 bases, J shed 3 bases, and the junction held 6 bases outside the gene matches. CDR3 sequence reads: CASSVWTGGDTEAFF. The CDR3 bases are TGTGCCAGTAGTGTGTGGACAGGGGGGGACACTGAAGCTTTCTTT. Filled out from reference TRBV19 and TRBJ1-1, the complete variable domain reads DGGITQSPKYLFRKEGQNVTLSCEQNLNHDAMYWYRQDPGQGLRLIYYSQIVNDFQKGDIAEGYSVSREKKESFPLTVTSAQKNPTAFYLCASSVWTGGDTEAFFGQGTRLTVV.

This sequence joins TRBV19 and TRBJ1-4, with 7 bases identical to TRBD1. Germline CDR1 and CDR2: LNHDA and SQIVND (reference sequence). With 7 bases clipped from V and 11 bases from J, the junction kept 10 bases outside the gene matches. This CDR3 contains 13 residues. The CDR3, as DNA: TGTGCCAGTACCGAGACAGGGCGGTGGAAACTGTTTTTT. Protein: CASTETGRWKLFF.

This clone was observed once. This sequence joins TRBV7-2 and TRBJ1-2, with unresolved D. V gave up 4 bases and J gave up 7 bases, with 13 bases separating them. Germline loops: CDR1 SGHTA, CDR2 FQGNSA. This CDR3 contains 13 residues. The CDR3 DNA reads as TGTGCCAGCAGCTCCTTAGGGCTGGGTGGCTACACCTTC. This translates into CASSSLGLGGYTF.

The chain combines TRBV19 with TRBJ1-6, with a possible D match to TRBD1 (5 bases). Trimming pared 6 bases from V and 7 bases from J, leaving 13 bases between. CDR1 LNHDA and CDR2 SQIVND come from the germline V gene (reference sequence). The CDR3 has 14 amino acids. The CDR3 DNA sequence: TGTGCCAGTAGCGGGCAGGGAGGCAATTCACCCCTCCACTTT. This encodes CASSGQGGNSPLHF. The whole variable domain, remainder taken from reference TRBV19 and TRBJ1-6, is DGGITQSPKYLFRKEGQNVTLSCEQNLNHDAMYWYRQDPGQGLRLIYYSQIVNDFQKGDIAEGYSVSREKKESFPLTVTSAQKNPTAFYLCASSGQGGNSPLHFGNGTRLTVT.

The V gene is TRBV6-5, the J gene TRBJ2-5, with D perhaps being TRBD1 or TRBD2 (5 bases each). Germline V CDR1 and CDR2: MNHEY, SVGAGI. The CDR3 length is 15 residues. Trimming cost V 2 bases and J 0 bases, with 10 bases left between them. Here the CDR3 DNA reads TGTGCCAGCAGTTACCTGTTGGGGGACCAAGAGACCCAGTACTTC. It specifies CASSYLLGDQETQYF.

The chain employs TRBV4-3 and TRBJ2-1; 8 bases map to TRBD2. CDR3 length: 13 residues. Trimming took 3 bases from V and 7 from J; bases not matched to a gene: 2. Germline V gives CDR1 LGHNA, CDR2 YSLEER. The CDR3 nucleotides read TGCGCCAGCAGCCAGGGACTAGTGAATGAGCAGTTCTTC. This sequence encodes CASSQGLVNEQFF.

This rearrangement joins TRBV9 to TRBJ2-3; 7 bases match TRBD2. The CDR3 is made up of 17 amino acids. V lost 4 bases to trimming and J lost 4 bases; unmatched junction nucleotides: 15. Germline assignment: CDR1 SGDLS and CDR2 YYNGEE. The CDR3 DNA follows: TGTGCCAGCAGCCCCGTTGCCGGCGGGGGTTTGGCAGATACGCAGTATTTT. Translation: CASSPVAGGGLADTQYF.

This chain uses TRBV5-1 with TRBJ1-3, with D perhaps matching TRBD1 (5 bases). Per the germline V gene, CDR1 is SGHRS and CDR2 is YFSETQ. Trimming cost V 1 base and J 3 bases, with 14 bases left between them. This CDR3 contains 16 residues. The CDR3 sequence: CASSLLSTGGGNTIYF. In nucleotides, the CDR3 is TGCGCCAGCAGCTTGCTCTCCACCGGGGGTGGAAACACCATATATTTT.

The rearrangement links TRBV9 to TRBJ1-2, with TRBD1 as a possible D gene (5 bases). The length of the CDR3 is 12 residues. Germline loops: CDR1 SGDLS, CDR2 YYNGEE. V was trimmed by 3 bases and J by 8 bases, leaving 11 bases between them. Written as DNA, the CDR3 is TGTGCCAGCAGCGCTCAGGGAAGCGGCTACACCTTC. Amino acids: CASSAQGSGYTF.